These 21 T cell receptor beta chains were all obtained from the same sample, sequenced in a study of cytomegalovirus exposure and HLA in healthy donors. Generated by immunoSEQ multiplex PCR, the TCRdb table keeps only in-frame clones and is missing some. The sample consists of tens of thousands of clones, 90% to 95% of them appearing once. Specimen: PBMCs. These TCRs come from a woman between 18 and 29 years old in good health and CMV-seronegative.

The CDR3 DNA reads as TGCGCCAGCAGCAAGGTCGGGGGGGGAACTGAAGCTTTCTTT. Its translation: CASSKVGGGTEAFF. This chain links TRBV4-3 with TRBJ1-1; tentatively, D is TRBD1 (5 bases). The length of the CDR3 is 14 residues. Trimming took off 5 bases at V and 5 bases at J, with 15 bases between the two ends. CDR1 and CDR2 (germline): LGHNA, YSLEER.

This chain connects TRBV5-1 to TRBJ2-1; TRBD2 matches at 8 bases. CDR1 is SGHRS and CDR2 is YFSETQ in the germline V gene. The CDR3 consists of 14 residues. The trim removed 0 bases at V and 8 bases at J, leaving 4 bases unmatched. The CDR3 region has the DNA TGCGCCAGCAGCTTGGCGGGGGGGCCCTATGAGCAGTTCTTC. This gives the protein CASSLAGGPYEQFF.

This clone appeared once. The CDR3 DNA reads as TGTGCCAGCAGCCAGGACTACTTTAGCACAGATACGCAGTATTTT. This sequence encodes CASSQDYFSTDTQYF. The chain links TRBV14 to TRBJ2-3; D is possibly TRBD2 (6 bases). The V end lost 3 bases, the J end lost 0 bases, and 10 bases lay between the germline ends. Germline CDR1 reads SGHDN; CDR2 reads FVKESK. The CDR3 covers 15 residues.

This chain links TRBV9 with TRBJ2-1; D not resolved. This CDR3 region has 13 residues. CDR1 is SGDLS and CDR2 is YYNGEE in the germline V gene. Trimming stripped 0 bases from V and 7 bases from J, with 8 bases between. The CDR3 DNA reads TGTGCCAGCAGCGTAGGCGGAAGAAATGAGCAGTTCTTC. Amino acids: CASSVGGRNEQFF.

The chain carries TRBV18 and TRBJ2-3, with TRBD1 as a possible D gene (6 bases). Looked up from germline, CDR1 is KGHSH and CDR2 is LQKENI. The germline V and J ends were trimmed by 5 bases and 0 bases, with 15 bases remaining between them. CDR3 length equals 16 residues. The CDR3 sequence: CASSFTRGASTDTQYF. The DNA of the CDR3 is TGTGCCAGCTCATTTACCAGGGGCGCTAGCACAGATACGCAGTATTTT.

The chain joins TRBV2 to TRBJ2-2; 9 bases map to TRBD2. The CDR3 sequence is 15 residues long. Trimming removed 8 bases from V and 6 bases from J; junction bases left unmatched: 10. Per germline, CDR1 SNHLY and CDR2 FYNNEI. This CDR3 is CASGGAGGPPGELFF. Written as DNA, the CDR3 is TGTGCCAGCGGAGGGGCGGGAGGGCCTCCCGGGGAGCTGTTTTTT.

The chain recombines TRBV15 with TRBJ2-3; no definite D call. V was shortened by 4 bases and J by 5 bases, with 16 bases between the two germline ends. The CDR3 extends over 15 amino acids. Germline values: CDR1 LNHNV, CDR2 YYDKDF (reference sequence). Here the CDR3 DNA reads TGTGCCACCAGCAACCTTCTAGGTGAGGTAGATACGCAGTATTTT. Its protein product is CATSNLLGEVDTQYF. The full variable domain, completed using reference TRBV15 and TRBJ2-3, is DAMVIQNPRYQVTQFGKPVTLSCSQTLNHNVMYWYQQKSSQAPKLLFHYYDKDFNNEADTPDNFQSRRPNTSFCFLDIRSPGLGDTAMYLCATSNLLGEVDTQYFGPGTRLTVL.

The chain combines TRBV4-1 with TRBJ1-1, with D possibly TRBD1 on 5 matching bases. The V end was cut by 2 bases, the J end by 1 base, with 8 bases between. Germline V CDR1 and CDR2: MGHRA, YSYEKL. The CDR3 covers 14 residues. CDR3 protein: CASSQQGWNTEAFF. The DNA for the CDR3 is TGCGCCAGCAGCCAACAGGGCTGGAACACTGAAGCTTTCTTT.

The chain employs TRBV27 and TRBJ2-7; 9 nucleotides align to TRBD1. CDR3 length equals 14 residues. Trimming at V came to 4 bases and at J to 5 bases, leaving 6 bases not matched to a gene. CDR1 is MNHEY, CDR2 SMNVEV, per germline (reference sequence). CDR3: CASSWTGVGNEQYF. For the CDR3, the DNA is TGTGCCAGCAGTTGGACAGGGGTTGGGAACGAGCAGTACTTC.

This clone was seen only once. The chain carries TRBV7-2 and TRBJ1-5; D might be TRBD1 (6 bases). Per germline, CDR1 SGHTA and CDR2 FQGNSA. The CDR3 has 18 amino acids. With 1 base removed from V and 7 bases from J, the gap between germline ends came to 23 bases. The chain's CDR3 is CASSLERGGAGNNQPQHF. The CDR3 coding sequence is TGTGCCAGCAGCTTAGAGCGGGGGGGGGCTGGTAATAACCAGCCCCAGCATTTT.

The chain carries TRBV19 and TRBJ2-2; D is possibly TRBD1 (5 bases). Deletions cut 6 bases from V and 4 bases from J, with 9 bases between. Germline-derived CDR1 and CDR2 are LNHDA and SQIVND (reference sequence). The CDR3 contains 13 residues. Written as DNA, the CDR3 is TGTGCCAGTAGCCTAGACAGCACCGGGGAGCTGTTTTTT. Translating it yields CASSLDSTGELFF. Variable domain in full (rest from reference TRBV19 and TRBJ2-2): DGGITQSPKYLFRKEGQNVTLSCEQNLNHDAMYWYRQDPGQGLRLIYYSQIVNDFQKGDIAEGYSVSREKKESFPLTVTSAQKNPTAFYLCASSLDSTGELFFGEGSRLTVL.

The chain is built from TRBV7-2 and TRBJ2-1; TRBD2 matches 8 bases. Germline V CDR1 and CDR2: SGHTA, FQGNSA. This CDR3 contains 18 residues. J was trimmed by 9 bases and V by 0 bases; bases with no gene match: 16. The CDR3 loop is CASSLARGGRGGRSEQFF. DNA of the CDR3: TGTGCCAGCAGCTTAGCGCGCGGTGGACGGGGGGGCCGATCTGAGCAGTTCTTC. The full variable domain, in which reference TRBV7-2 and TRBJ2-1 provide the parts outside the CDR3, is GAGVSQSPSNKVTEKGKDVELRCDPISGHTALYWYRQSLGQGLEFLIYFQGNSAPDKSGLPSDRFSAERTGGSVSTLTIQRTQQEDSAVYLCASSLARGGRGGRSEQFFGPGTRLTVL.

V and J are TRBV5-1 and TRBJ2-3, with 10 positions matching TRBD1. From germline, CDR1 is SGHRS and CDR2 YFSETQ. V shed 8 bases, J shed 4 bases, and the junction held 10 bases outside the gene matches. CDR3 length equals 15 residues. The CDR3 region is CASRPGQGLPDTQYF. CDR3 sequence (DNA): TGCGCCAGTAGACCGGGACAGGGGCTCCCAGATACGCAGTATTTT. Supplemented by reference TRBV5-1 and TRBJ2-3, the full variable domain reads KAGVTQTPRYLIKTRGQQVTLSCSPISGHRSVSWYQQTPGQGLQFLFEYFSETQRNKGNFPGRFSGRQFSNSRSEMNVSTLELGDSALYLCASRPGQGLPDTQYFGPGTRLTVL.

The chain employs TRBV7-3 and TRBJ2-1; 10 nucleotides match TRBD2. After removal of 0 bases from V and 8 bases from J, the junction contained 4 bases not matched to a gene. From germline, CDR1 is SGHTA and CDR2 FQGTGA. The CDR3 is 15 amino acids. This CDR3 is CASSLTSGGAHEQFF. In DNA form, the CDR3 reads TGTGCCAGCAGCTTAACGAGCGGGGGGGCCCATGAGCAGTTCTTC. The full variable domain, in which reference TRBV7-3 and TRBJ2-1 provide the parts outside the CDR3, is GAGVSQTPSNKVTEKGKYVELRCDPISGHTALYWYRQSLGQGPEFLIYFQGTGAADDSGLPNDRFFAVRPEGSVSTLKIQRTERGDSAVYLCASSLTSGGAHEQFFGPGTRLTVL.

The V and J genes are TRBV28 and TRBJ2-4, with a weak D call TRBD1 (6 bases). V was clipped by 6 bases and J by 0 bases, with 18 bases between them. This CDR3 is 17 amino acids long. The germline CDR1 and CDR2 sequences are MDHEN and SYDVKM. The CDR3 sequence is CASSRTTGLLAKNIQYF. In DNA, the CDR3 is TGTGCCAGCAGCCGTACTACAGGGCTCTTAGCCAAAAACATTCAGTACTTC.

The chain has TRBV7-2 and TRBJ2-1, with 9 bases lining up with TRBD2. The germline CDR1 and CDR2 sequences are SGHTA and FQGNSA. The CDR3 is 17 amino acids. V shed 5 bases and J 5 bases; nucleotides not matched to a gene: 13. This chain's CDR3 is CASSRSRRGGPHNEQFF. The CDR3 coding sequence is TGTGCCAGCAGCCGCTCTCGGCGGGGGGGACCCCACAATGAGCAGTTCTTC.

The V and J genes are TRBV5-4 and TRBJ2-3; 7 nucleotides align to TRBD1. CDR3 length: 14 residues. Per germline, CDR1 SGHNT and CDR2 YYREEE (reference sequence). V lost 1 base and J lost 4; bases outside the gene matches: 3. The DNA for the CDR3 is TGTGCCAGCAGCTTGAGACAGGGACCAGATACGCAGTATTTT. Translation gives CASSLRQGPDTQYF.

The chain carries TRBV11-2 and TRBJ2-3; TRBD2 is a possible D gene (5 bases). This CDR3 has 17 residues. V dropped 6 bases and J dropped 0 bases, with 19 bases sitting between them. Germline V gives CDR1 SGHAT, CDR2 FQNNGV. The CDR3 DNA sequence: TGTGCCAGCAGGACTACGGTTCGCCGAACTAGCACAGATACGCAGTATTTT. Translated: CASRTTVRRTSTDTQYF.

The chain couples TRBV13 to TRBJ2-3, with D possibly being TRBD2 (6 bases). V gave up 4 bases and J gave up 11 bases, with 28 bases separating them. This CDR3 contains 17 residues. CDR1 and CDR2 (germline): PRHDT, FYEKMQ (reference sequence). The CDR3 sequence is CASSSYPGGMDVGGQYF. CDR3 in DNA: TGTGCCAGCAGCTCCTATCCCGGAGGGATGGATGTGGGGGGGCAGTATTTT.

This clone was detected only once. This chain links TRBV5-1 with TRBJ2-3; TRBD2 aligns across 11 bases. This CDR3 region has 16 residues. The germline gives CDR1 SGHRS, CDR2 YFSETQ. V gave up 5 bases and J gave up 2 bases; unmatched junction bases: 7. The CDR3 here is CASRNLAGGPTDTQYF. Here the CDR3 DNA reads TGCGCCAGCAGGAATTTAGCGGGGGGGCCCACAGATACGCAGTATTTT.

The chain is built from TRBV27 and TRBJ2-2; D not certain. This CDR3 comprises 13 residues. Germline lookup yields CDR1 MNHEY and CDR2 SMNVEV (reference sequence). Trimming took 5 bases from V and 4 from J, leaving 8 bases between them. CDR3 amino acids: CASSPSGTGELFF. The CDR3 DNA reads as TGTGCCAGCAGTCCCTCGGGCACCGGGGAGCTGTTTTTT.